A single sample is the source of the 4 T cell receptor beta chains below, sequenced in a study of beta chain features in type 1 diabetes. Sequenced material consisted of expressed TCRB transcripts (all of the isolated RNA was reverse transcribed). TCRdb's table, derived via immunoSEQ multiplex PCR, lists solely in-frame clones and lacks some. The table records tens of thousands of clones, 25% to 35% of them present only once. The source material was stem cell memory CD4+ T cells from blood. Source of these receptors: a woman between 18 and 29 years old in good health.

This chain links TRBV15 with TRBJ1-3; D may be TRBD1 (5 bases). Per germline, CDR1 LNHNV and CDR2 YYDKDF (reference sequence). This CDR3 is 15 amino acids long. V was cut by 0 bases and J by 2 bases, with 8 bases left in between. The CDR3, as DNA: TGTGCCACCAGCAGAGATCCCAGGGCTGGAAACACCATATATTTT. It encodes CATSRDPRAGNTIYF.

This rearrangement joins TRBV5-1 to TRBJ1-2; 8 positions agree with TRBD1. CDR3 length: 14 amino acids. The V and J ends lost 1 base and 8 bases, in that order; junction bases with no gene match: 7. The germline gives CDR1 SGHRS, CDR2 YFSETQ. The CDR3 here is CASSLNGQGEGYTF. CDR3 coding DNA: TGCGCCAGCAGCTTGAATGGACAGGGCGAGGGCTACACCTTC.

This clone was observed a few times. This rearrangement joins TRBV7-8 to TRBJ2-3, with 7 bases that match TRBD2. Germline CDR1 reads SGHVS; CDR2 reads FQNEAQ. This CDR3 is 15 amino acids long. Trimming removed 1 base from V and 1 base from J; junction bases left unmatched: 2. The chain's CDR3 is CASSLDAGGTDTQYF. Here the CDR3 DNA reads TGTGCCAGCAGCTTAGACGCGGGAGGCACAGATACGCAGTATTTT.

In this sample, this clone turned up a few times. The V and J genes are TRBV7-9 and TRBJ1-2, with TRBD1 as a possible D gene (6 bases). Germline V gene data show CDR1 as SEHNR and CDR2 as FQNEAQ (reference sequence). V was trimmed by 5 bases and J by 8 bases, leaving 15 bases between them. This CDR3 has 13 residues. CDR3 coding DNA: TGTGCCAGCAGCCTTATGCAGGGGAGCGGCTACACCTTC. It yields the protein CASSLMQGSGYTF.